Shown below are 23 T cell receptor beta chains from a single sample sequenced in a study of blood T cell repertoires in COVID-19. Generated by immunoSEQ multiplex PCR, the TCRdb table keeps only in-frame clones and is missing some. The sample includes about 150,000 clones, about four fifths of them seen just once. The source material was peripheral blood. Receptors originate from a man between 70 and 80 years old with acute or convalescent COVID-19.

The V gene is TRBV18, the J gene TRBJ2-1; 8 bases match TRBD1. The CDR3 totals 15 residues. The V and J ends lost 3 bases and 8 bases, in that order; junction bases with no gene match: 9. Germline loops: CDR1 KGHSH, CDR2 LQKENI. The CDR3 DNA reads TGTGCCAGCTCACCTGGGCAGGGGGCCAAGTATGAGCAGTTCTTC. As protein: CASSPGQGAKYEQFF.

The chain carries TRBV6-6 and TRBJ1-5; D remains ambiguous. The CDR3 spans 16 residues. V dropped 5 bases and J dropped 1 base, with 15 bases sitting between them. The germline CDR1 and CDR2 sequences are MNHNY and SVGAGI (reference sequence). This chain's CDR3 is CASSLSQSRSNQPQHF. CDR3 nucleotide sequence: TGTGCCAGCAGTCTTAGCCAGAGTAGGAGCAATCAGCCCCAGCATTTT.

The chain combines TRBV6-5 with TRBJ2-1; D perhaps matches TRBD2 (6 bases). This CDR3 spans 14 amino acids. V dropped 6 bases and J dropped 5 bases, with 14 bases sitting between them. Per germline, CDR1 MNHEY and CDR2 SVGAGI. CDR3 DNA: TGTGCCAGCAGACCACAGAGGAGGGACAATGAGCAGTTCTTC. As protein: CASRPQRRDNEQFF.

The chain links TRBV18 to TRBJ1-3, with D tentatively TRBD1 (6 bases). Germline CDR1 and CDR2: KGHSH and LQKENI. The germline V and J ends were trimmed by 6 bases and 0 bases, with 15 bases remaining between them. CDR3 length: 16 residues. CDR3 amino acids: CASSGSGTLSGNTIYF. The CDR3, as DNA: TGTGCCAGCTCGGGGTCCGGGACACTCTCTGGAAACACCATATATTTT.

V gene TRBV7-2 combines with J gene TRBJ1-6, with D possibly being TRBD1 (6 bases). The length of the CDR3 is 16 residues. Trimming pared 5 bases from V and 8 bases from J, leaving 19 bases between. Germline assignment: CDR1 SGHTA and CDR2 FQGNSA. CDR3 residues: CASSQPQGTRDSPLHF. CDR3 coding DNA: TGTGCCAGCAGCCAACCACAGGGCACACGTGATTCACCCCTCCACTTT.

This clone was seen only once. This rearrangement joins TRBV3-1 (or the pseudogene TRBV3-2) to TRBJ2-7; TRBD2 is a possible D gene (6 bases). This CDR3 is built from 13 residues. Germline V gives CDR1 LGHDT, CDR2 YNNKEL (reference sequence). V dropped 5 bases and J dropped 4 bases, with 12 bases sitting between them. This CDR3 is CASSGGTEYEQYF. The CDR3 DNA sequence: TGTGCCAGCAGCGGTGGGACTGAATACGAGCAGTACTTC.

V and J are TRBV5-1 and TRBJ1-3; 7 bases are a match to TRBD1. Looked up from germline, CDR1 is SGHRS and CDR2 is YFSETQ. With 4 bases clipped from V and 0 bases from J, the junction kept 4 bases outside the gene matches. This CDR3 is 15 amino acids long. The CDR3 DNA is TGCGCCAGCAGCGACGGGACAGTCTCTGGAAACACCATATATTTT. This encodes CASSDGTVSGNTIYF.

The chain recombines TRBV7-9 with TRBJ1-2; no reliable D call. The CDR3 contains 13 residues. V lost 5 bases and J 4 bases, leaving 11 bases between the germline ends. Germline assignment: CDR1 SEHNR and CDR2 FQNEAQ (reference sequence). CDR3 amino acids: CASSPPVGYGYTF. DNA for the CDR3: TGTGCCAGCAGCCCCCCGGTCGGCTATGGCTACACCTTC.

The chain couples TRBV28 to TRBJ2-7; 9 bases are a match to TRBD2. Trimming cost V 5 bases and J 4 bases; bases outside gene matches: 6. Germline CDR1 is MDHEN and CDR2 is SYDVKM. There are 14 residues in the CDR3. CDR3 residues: CASSAYSGSYEQYF. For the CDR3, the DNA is TGTGCCAGCAGTGCCTATAGCGGGAGTTACGAGCAGTACTTC.

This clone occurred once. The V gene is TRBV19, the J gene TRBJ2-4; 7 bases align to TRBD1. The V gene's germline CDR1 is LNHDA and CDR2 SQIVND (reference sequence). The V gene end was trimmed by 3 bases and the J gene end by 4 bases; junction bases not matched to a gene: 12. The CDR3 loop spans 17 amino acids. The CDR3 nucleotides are TGTGCCAGTAGTATCAGGGCAGGGACAGTTAAAAAAAACATTCAGTACTTC. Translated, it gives CASSIRAGTVKKNIQYF. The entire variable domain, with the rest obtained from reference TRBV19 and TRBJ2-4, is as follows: DGGITQSPKYLFRKEGQNVTLSCEQNLNHDAMYWYRQDPGQGLRLIYYSQIVNDFQKGDIAEGYSVSREKKESFPLTVTSAQKNPTAFYLCASSIRAGTVKKNIQYFGAGTRLSVL.

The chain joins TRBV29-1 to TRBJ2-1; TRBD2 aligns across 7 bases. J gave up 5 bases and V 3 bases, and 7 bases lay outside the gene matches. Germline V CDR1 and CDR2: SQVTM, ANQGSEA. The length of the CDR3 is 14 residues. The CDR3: CSVDPTSYNNEQFF. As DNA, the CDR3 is TGCAGCGTTGACCCGACTAGCTACAACAATGAGCAGTTCTTC.

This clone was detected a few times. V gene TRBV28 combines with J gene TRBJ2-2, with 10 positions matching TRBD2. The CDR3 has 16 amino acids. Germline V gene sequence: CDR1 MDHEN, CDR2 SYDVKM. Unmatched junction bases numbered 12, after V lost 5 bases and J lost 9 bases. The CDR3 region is CASSISGGSGSRELFF. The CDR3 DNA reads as TGTGCCAGCAGTATTAGCGGGGGGTCGGGGAGCAGGGAGCTGTTTTTT.

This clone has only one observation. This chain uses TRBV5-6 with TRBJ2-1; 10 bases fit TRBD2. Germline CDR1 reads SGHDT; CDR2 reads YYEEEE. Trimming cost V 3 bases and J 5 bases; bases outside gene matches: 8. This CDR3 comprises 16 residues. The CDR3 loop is CASSWRGTSAHNEQFF. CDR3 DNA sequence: TGTGCCAGCAGCTGGCGCGGGACTAGCGCCCACAATGAGCAGTTCTTC.

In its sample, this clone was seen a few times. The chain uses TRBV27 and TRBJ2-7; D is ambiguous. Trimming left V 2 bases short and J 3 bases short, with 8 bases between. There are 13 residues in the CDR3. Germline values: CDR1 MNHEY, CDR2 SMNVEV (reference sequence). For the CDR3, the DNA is TGTGCCAGCAGTTTAAAGGAGTACTACGAGCAGTACTTC. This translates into CASSLKEYYEQYF.

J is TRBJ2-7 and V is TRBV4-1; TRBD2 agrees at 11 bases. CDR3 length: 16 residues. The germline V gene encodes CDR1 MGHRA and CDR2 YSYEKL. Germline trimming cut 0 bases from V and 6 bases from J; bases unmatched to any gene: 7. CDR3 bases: TGCGCCAGCAGCCAAGAGATAGCGGGAGGGGAAGGCGAGCAGTACTTC. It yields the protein CASSQEIAGGEGEQYF.

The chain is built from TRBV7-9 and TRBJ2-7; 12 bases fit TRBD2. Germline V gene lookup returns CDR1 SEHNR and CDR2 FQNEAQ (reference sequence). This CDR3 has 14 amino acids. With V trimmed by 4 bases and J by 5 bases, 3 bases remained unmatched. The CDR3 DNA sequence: TGTGCCAGCAGCTCGGGACTAGCGGGTAACGAGCAGTACTTC. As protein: CASSSGLAGNEQYF.

For the CDR3, the DNA is TGCGCCAGCAGTGAGTCGCGCCGGGGCAATGAGCAGTTCTTC. This encodes CASSESRRGNEQFF. The genes are TRBV10-1 and TRBJ2-1; a possible D gene is TRBD2 (5 bases). The V end lost 0 bases, the J end lost 6 bases, and 9 bases lay between the germline ends. Germline V CDR1 and CDR2: WNHNN, SYGVQD (reference sequence). CDR3 size: 14 residues.

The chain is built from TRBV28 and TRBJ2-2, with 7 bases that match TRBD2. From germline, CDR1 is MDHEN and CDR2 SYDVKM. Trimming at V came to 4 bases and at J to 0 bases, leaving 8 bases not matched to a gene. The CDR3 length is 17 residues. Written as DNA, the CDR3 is TGTGCCAGCAGTTCCCCGGGGGACTACGCGAACACCGGGGAGCTGTTTTTT. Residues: CASSSPGDYANTGELFF.

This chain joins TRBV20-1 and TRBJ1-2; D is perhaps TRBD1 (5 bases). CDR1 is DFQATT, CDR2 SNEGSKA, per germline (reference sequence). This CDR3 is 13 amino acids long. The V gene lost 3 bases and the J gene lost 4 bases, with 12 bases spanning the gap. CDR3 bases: TGCAGTGCTAGTCGGGGGGGAAGCTATGGCTACACCTTC. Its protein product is CSASRGGSYGYTF.

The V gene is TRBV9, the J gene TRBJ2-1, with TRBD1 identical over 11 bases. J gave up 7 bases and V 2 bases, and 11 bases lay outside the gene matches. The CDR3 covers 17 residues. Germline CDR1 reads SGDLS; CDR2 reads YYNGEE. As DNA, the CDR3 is TGTGCCAGCAGCGTGCAAAGCCGGGACAGGGGGAGAAATGAGCAGTTCTTC. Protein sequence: CASSVQSRDRGRNEQFF.

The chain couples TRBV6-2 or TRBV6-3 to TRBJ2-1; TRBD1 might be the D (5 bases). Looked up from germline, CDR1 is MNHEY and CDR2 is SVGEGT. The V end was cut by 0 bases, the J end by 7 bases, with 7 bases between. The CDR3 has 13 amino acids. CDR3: CASSYSGLNEQFF. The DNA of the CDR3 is TGTGCCAGCAGTTACTCGGGGCTAAATGAGCAGTTCTTC.

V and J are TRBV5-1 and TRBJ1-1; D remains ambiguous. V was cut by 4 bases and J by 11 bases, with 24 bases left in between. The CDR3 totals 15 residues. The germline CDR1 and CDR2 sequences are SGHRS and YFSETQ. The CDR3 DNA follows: TGCGCCAGCAGCCCGACACGAACACTGAATTTCGAGGCTTTCTTT. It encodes CASSPTRTLNFEAFF. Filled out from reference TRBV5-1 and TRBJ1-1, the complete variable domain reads KAGVTQTPRYLIKTRGQQVTLSCSPISGHRSVSWYQQTPGQGLQFLFEYFSETQRNKGNFPGRFSGRQFSNSRSEMNVSTLELGDSALYLCASSPTRTLNFEAFFGQGTRLTVV.

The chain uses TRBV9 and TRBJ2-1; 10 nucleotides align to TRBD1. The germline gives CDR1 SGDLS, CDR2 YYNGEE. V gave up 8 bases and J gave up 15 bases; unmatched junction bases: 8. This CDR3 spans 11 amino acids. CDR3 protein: CASETGGQWFF. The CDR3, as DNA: TGTGCCAGTGAGACAGGGGGCCAGTGGTTCTTC.